This T cell receptor (beta chain) is drawn from a study of OX40 agonist ivuxolimab in advanced cancers. As for the study more broadly: Ivuxolimab was a fully human IgG2 agonistic monoclonal antibody targeting the costimulatory receptor OX40 (CD134). A male proportion of roughly 80% and a mean age of around 60 years, ranging from roughly 20 to 80, were recorded for the dose-escalation cohort. Among the roughly 52 dose-escalation patients, about 19 had hepatocellular carcinoma, around 15 melanoma, 9 renal cell carcinoma and 9 head and neck cancer. Prior anti-PD-1, anti-PD-L1 or anti-CTLA-4 therapy was permitted, and checkpoint inhibitors had been received by 40% to 50% of dose-escalation patients. Peripheral TCRbeta sequencing was intended to test whether TCR sequence diversity was altered and clonal T-cell expansion was caused by ivuxolimab. The paper covers the monotherapy dose-escalation part of the phase I ivuxolimab trial, which included N ≈ 57 patients. Intravenous ivuxolimab was administered to patients every 2 weeks at six dose levels: 0.01, 0.1, 0.3, 1.5, 3 and 10 mg/kg. Three dose-escalation patients achieved partial responses, one with hepatocellular carcinoma and two with cutaneous melanoma.

What the work shows at the level of the full study, not this receptor alone: Antigen specificity was not determined for the clonally expanded peripheral T cells. Low levels of normalized T-cell clonal expansion were also seen in some nonresponding patients. At doses of 0.1 to 3.0 mg/kg, clonal expansion of both CD4+ and CD8+ T cells in blood was seen between baseline and week 6. Partial responders in the 0.1-3.0 mg/kg groups had among the lowest normalized peripheral clonal expansion, especially among CD8+ T cells. After ivuxolimab, CD8+ T cells had more expanded clones than CD4+ T cells on average.

To sequence the TCRbeta CDR3 region, genomic DNA was isolated from the sorted cells. The immunoSEQ Assay was used to sequence the TCRbeta CDR3 regions. Entries here come from immuneACCESS through TCRdb and include only in-frame sequences with V and J called. Some clones fail to appear in such tables; in the studies checked, an unresolved V gene covers under half of the shortfall, and the cause of the remainder is unknown. Here the sample has roughly 30,000 clones; 90% occur a single time. The ten largest account for roughly 29% of the sample. The trial excluded patients who had a history of autoimmune disease or who were on systemic immunosuppression. Peripheral blood for TCR sequencing was collected from all dose cohorts at baseline, on cycle 4 day 1, and on cycle 7 day 1. Samples came from an open-label, multicenter, first-in-human phase I dose-escalation trial of ivuxolimab. Adults with locally advanced or metastatic melanoma, renal cell, hepatocellular, or head and neck squamous cell carcinoma were enrolled in the trial. Before TCR sequencing, CD4+ T cells and CD8+ T cells from peripheral blood were sorted into separate populations.

In the germline V gene, CDR1 corresponds to MDHEN and CDR2 to SYDVKM. From cysteine to phenylalanine, the CDR3 is 17 amino acids long. The CDR3 DNA has 51 bases and is translated from base 1. At the junction V is shortened by 4 bases and J by 0 bases; bases outside the gene matches: 10. Remarks on this clone: Its binding antigen is unknown. There are no base qualities to consult, and no much larger clone falls within one base.

The receptor was derived from an adult with an advanced solid tumor such as melanoma, head and neck, liver or kidney cancer. Here the sequenced sample was CD4+ or CD8+ T cells sorted from blood, taken in a trial of the OX40 agonist ivuxolimab. The rearranged chain carries TRBV28 and TRBJ2-5, and 8 junction bases match TRBD2. The DNA sequence is TGTGCCAGCAGTTCGTCCCCGGGACTAGAAAACCAAGAGACCCAGTACTTC. It specifies CASSSSPGLENQETQYF.